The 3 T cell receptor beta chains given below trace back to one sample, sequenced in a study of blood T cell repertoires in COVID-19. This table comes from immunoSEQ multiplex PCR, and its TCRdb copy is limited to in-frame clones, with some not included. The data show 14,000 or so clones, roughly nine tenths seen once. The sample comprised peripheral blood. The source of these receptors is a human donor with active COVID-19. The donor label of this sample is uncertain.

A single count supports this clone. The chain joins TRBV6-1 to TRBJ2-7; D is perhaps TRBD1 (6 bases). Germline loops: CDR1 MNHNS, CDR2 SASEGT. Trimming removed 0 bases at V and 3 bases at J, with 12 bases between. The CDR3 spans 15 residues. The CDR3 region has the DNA TGTGCCAGCAGTGAAGCGCTTCAGACAGGCTACGAGCAGTACTTC. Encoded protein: CASSEALQTGYEQYF.

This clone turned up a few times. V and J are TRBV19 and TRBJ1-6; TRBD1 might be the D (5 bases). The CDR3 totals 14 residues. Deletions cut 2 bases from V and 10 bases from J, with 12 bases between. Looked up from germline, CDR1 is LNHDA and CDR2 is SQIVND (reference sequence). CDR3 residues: CASSITGGESPLHF. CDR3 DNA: TGTGCCAGTAGTATAACTGGGGGGGAATCACCCCTCCACTTT.

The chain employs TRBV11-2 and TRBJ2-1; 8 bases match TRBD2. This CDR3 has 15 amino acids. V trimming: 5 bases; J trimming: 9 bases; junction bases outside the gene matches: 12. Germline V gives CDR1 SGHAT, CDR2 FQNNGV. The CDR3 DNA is TGTGCCAGCAGCGGGCGGAGAGGGAGCGGGAGTGAGCAGTTCTTC. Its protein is CASSGRRGSGSEQFF.